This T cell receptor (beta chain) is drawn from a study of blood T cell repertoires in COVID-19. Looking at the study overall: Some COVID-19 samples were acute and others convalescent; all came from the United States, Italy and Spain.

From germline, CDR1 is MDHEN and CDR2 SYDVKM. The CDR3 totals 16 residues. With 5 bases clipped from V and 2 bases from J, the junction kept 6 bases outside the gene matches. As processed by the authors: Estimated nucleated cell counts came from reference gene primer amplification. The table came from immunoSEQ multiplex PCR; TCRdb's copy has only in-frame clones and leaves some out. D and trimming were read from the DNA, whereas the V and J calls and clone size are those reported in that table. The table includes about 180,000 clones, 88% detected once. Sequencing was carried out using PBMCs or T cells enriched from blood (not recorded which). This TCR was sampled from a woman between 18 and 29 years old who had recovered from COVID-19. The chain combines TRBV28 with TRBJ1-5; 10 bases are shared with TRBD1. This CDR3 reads CASSPGQGNGNQPQHF. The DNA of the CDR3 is TGTGCCAGCAGTCCGGGACAGGGGAATGGCAATCAGCCCCAGCATTTT.